This T cell receptor (beta chain) is drawn from a study of blood T cell repertoires in COVID-19. Study-wide background: Samples taken during acute and convalescent COVID-19 were collected in the United States, Italy and Spain. Sample material is recorded as cDNA or gDNA derived from T cells, B-cell-depleted T cells, or PBMCs.

Germline CDR1 and CDR2: SGHVS and FQNEAQ. V trimming: 5 bases; J trimming: 6 bases; junction bases outside the gene matches: 19. This CDR3 has 17 residues. Per the original data handling: Amplified reference gene primers provided the basis for estimating nucleated cell counts. Sequencing was performed with immunoSEQ multiplex PCR; in TCRdb, only in-frame clones are kept and a portion is missing. The DNA gave D and trimming, while V, J and clone size come from that table. In the table there are about 180,000 clones, 70% to 90% of which are singletons. The sequencing sample was made of peripheral blood. The rearrangement joins TRBV7-8 to TRBJ2-7; 7 bases match TRBD1. This TCR derives from a man aged 40-50 years with active or convalescent COVID-19. This CDR3 reads CASSQVTGMFKWSEQYF. The DNA for the CDR3 is TGTGCCAGCAGCCAAGTGACAGGGATGTTTAAATGGAGCGAGCAGTACTTC.